A single sample gave rise to the 22 T cell receptor beta chains below, sequenced in a study of CD8 T cells in Susac syndrome. The RNA input was about 0.5 to 1 ug, and it was reverse transcribed with random hexamers. TCRdb re-called the immunoSEQ multiplex PCR reads through MiXCR, storing one row per CDR3 protein. The sample contains 70,000 to 85,000 distinct CDR3 sequences, roughly 96% of which appear only once. Sequencing used CD8+ T cells from PBMCs. These receptor sequences come from a human donor with Susac syndrome.

Here the CDR3 DNA reads TGTGCCAGCAGCCAAGGTCAGGGGTACGAGCAGTACGTC. It codes for CASSQGQGYEQYV. This rearrangement joins TRBV3-1 to TRBJ2-7; D may be TRBD1 (6 bases). Looked up from germline, CDR1 is LGHDT and CDR2 is YNNKEL (reference sequence). This CDR3 contains 13 residues. V was clipped by 1 base and J by 4 bases, with 8 bases between them.

This chain uses TRBV20-1 with TRBJ2-5; TRBD2 aligns across 15 bases. This CDR3 has 17 amino acids. Trimming cost V 4 bases and J 4 bases; bases outside gene matches: 10. Germline-derived CDR1 and CDR2 are DFQATT and SNEGSKA (reference sequence). CDR3: CSAKVGTSGRRLETQYF. The CDR3 region has the DNA TGCAGTGCTAAGGTCGGGACTAGCGGGAGGCGCTTAGAGACCCAGTACTTC.

The chain couples TRBV20-1 to TRBJ2-7; the D is unclear. Germline V gene data show CDR1 as DFQATT and CDR2 as SNEGSKA (reference sequence). Trimming stripped 1 base from V and 1 base from J, with 5 bases between. This CDR3 spans 12 amino acids. The CDR3 reads CSARGGSYEQYV. The DNA of the CDR3 is TGCAGTGCTAGAGGGGGTTCCTACGAGCAGTACGTC.

J is TRBJ2-1 and V is TRBV4-3; TRBD2 might be the D (6 bases). Trimming removed 0 bases from V and 2 bases from J, with 14 bases in between. This CDR3 is built from 17 residues. Germline CDR1 is LGHNA and CDR2 is YSLEER. CDR3 bases: TGCGCCAGCAGCCAAGAGGTTTGGGACTGGGCCTACAATGAGCAGTTCTTC. It codes for CASSQEVWDWAYNEQFF.

The chain recombines TRBV29-1 with TRBJ2-7; D might be TRBD1 (6 bases). The V end was cut by 5 bases, the J end by 2 bases, with 13 bases between. Germline CDR1 reads SQVTM; CDR2 reads ANQGSEA. The CDR3 extends over 13 amino acids. This CDR3 reads CSVTRGFAYEQYF. The CDR3 bases are TGCAGCGTTACCAGGGGATTCGCCTACGAGCAGTACTTC.

The V call is TRBV9, the J call TRBJ1-1; 9 bases agree with TRBD1. The CDR3 sequence is 16 residues long. Trimming at V came to 5 bases and at J to 1 base, leaving 9 bases not matched to a gene. Germline loops: CDR1 SGDLS, CDR2 YYNGEE. CDR3 DNA: TGTGCCAGCAGTCATGGACAGGGGAAGGGGAACACTGAAGCTTTCTTT. The encoded protein is CASSHGQGKGNTEAFF.

The J gene is TRBJ1-2, the V gene TRBV20-1; D remains unclear. The CDR3 runs 13 residues. Germline assignment: CDR1 DFQATT and CDR2 SNEGSKA (reference sequence). V lost 1 base, J lost 4 bases, and 10 bases lay in between. As DNA, the CDR3 is TGCAGTGCTAGAGGGTGGTTCCCCTATGGCTACACCTTC. Protein sequence: CSARGWFPYGYTF.

This chain connects TRBV30 to TRBJ2-7; 7 nucleotides match TRBD2. Per the germline V gene, CDR1 is GTSNPN and CDR2 is SVGIG (reference sequence). The CDR3 consists of 16 residues. V lost 1 base, J lost 2 bases, and 11 bases stayed unmatched. The CDR3 reads CAWSGLVGRETYEQYF. The CDR3 region has the DNA TGTGCCTGGAGTGGTCTTGTGGGGCGGGAGACCTACGAGCAGTACTTC. Variable domain in full (rest from reference TRBV30 and TRBJ2-7): SQTIHQWPATLVQPVGSPLSLECTVEGTSNPNLYWYRQAAGRGLQLLFYSVGIGQISSEVPQNLSASRPQDRQFILSSKKLLLSDSGFYLCAWSGLVGRETYEQYFGPGTRLTVT.

The rearrangement links TRBV29-1 to TRBJ1-1; perhaps TRBD1 as D (6 bases). This CDR3 has 12 residues. Between the trimmed V and J ends, which lost 2 bases and 6 bases, there was a span of 10 bases. Germline V gene sequence: CDR1 SQVTM, CDR2 ANQGSEA. Here the CDR3 DNA reads TGCAGCGTTGAAAGGGGGGGGGCTGAAGCTTTCTTT. Residues: CSVERGGAEAFF.

The V gene is TRBV7-8, the J gene TRBJ1-1; possible D gene TRBD1, 6 bases. The ends were cut back, 3 bases at V and 0 bases at J, with 8 bases in the middle. The V gene's germline CDR1 is SGHVS and CDR2 FQNEAQ. This CDR3 has 14 residues. The CDR3 DNA sequence: TGTGCCAGCAGCTTTGACAGGTTGAACACTGAAGCTTTCTTT. Protein: CASSFDRLNTEAFF.

The genes are TRBV20-1 and TRBJ2-2; the D is unclear. This CDR3 is built from 13 residues. Trimming pared 5 bases from V and 0 bases from J, leaving 7 bases between. Germline V gene data show CDR1 as DFQATT and CDR2 as SNEGSKA (reference sequence). The CDR3 here is CSAGRPNTGELFF. The DNA for the CDR3 is TGCAGTGCTGGGCGGCCGAACACCGGGGAGCTGTTTTTT.

The sample holds a few counts of this clonotype. V and J are TRBV27 and TRBJ2-1; D is uncertain. The germline CDR1 and CDR2 sequences are MNHEY and SMNVEV (reference sequence). V lost 4 bases to trimming and J lost 0 bases, with 7 bases between them. CDR3 length: 14 residues. The CDR3 spells CASSSSSSYNEQFF. The DNA for the CDR3 is TGTGCCAGCAGTTCTTCTAGCTCCTACAATGAGCAGTTCTTC.

This sequence joins TRBV29-1 and TRBJ1-2; D gene unclear. The germline gives CDR1 SQVTM, CDR2 ANQGSEA. Trimming cost V 0 bases and J 5 bases, with 16 bases left between them. The CDR3 has 15 residues. The CDR3 region is CSVEDVQSTEYGYTF. CDR3 in DNA: TGCAGCGTTGAAGATGTGCAGTCGACGGAGTATGGCTACACCTTC.

The CDR3 DNA sequence: TGTGCCAGCAGTTTAACCATCGGGGGGGCGTGGGAGACCCAGTACTTC. Translating gives CASSLTIGGAWETQYF. This chain connects TRBV7-2 to TRBJ2-5; TRBD2 matches at 8 bases. The CDR3 extends over 16 amino acids. CDR1 SGHTA and CDR2 FQGNSA come from the germline V gene. J was trimmed by 5 bases and V by 6 bases; bases with no gene match: 14. The entire variable domain, with the rest obtained from reference TRBV7-2 and TRBJ2-5, is as follows: GAGVSQSPSNKVTEKGKDVELRCDPISGHTALYWYRQSLGQGLEFLIYFQGNSAPDKSGLPSDRFSAERTGGSVSTLTIQRTQQEDSAVYLCASSLTIGGAWETQYFGPGTRLLVL.

The chain employs TRBV29-1 and TRBJ2-1; tentatively, D is TRBD2 (7 bases). The V end lost 1 base, the J end lost 1 base, and 11 bases lay between the germline ends. Germline V gene data show CDR1 as SQVTM and CDR2 as ANQGSEA. The CDR3 has 15 amino acids. This CDR3 is CSVEGAGASYNEQFF. In nucleotides, the CDR3 is TGCAGCGTTGAAGGGGCGGGGGCGTCCTACAATGAGCAGTTCTTC.

This chain's CDR3 is CSARVRQGKLYGYTF. The CDR3 region has the DNA TGCAGTGCTAGAGTCAGACAGGGGAAACTCTATGGCTACACCTTC. The chain combines TRBV20-1 with TRBJ1-2; TRBD1 matches at 8 bases. The CDR3 has 15 residues. Germline CDR1 is DFQATT and CDR2 is SNEGSKA (reference sequence). The V gene end was trimmed by 1 base and the J gene end by 4 bases; junction bases not matched to a gene: 8.

The chain carries TRBV30 and TRBJ2-3, with D uncertain. The germline gives CDR1 GTSNPN, CDR2 SVGIG (reference sequence). V lost 2 bases to trimming and J lost 10 bases, with 10 bases between them. CDR3 length equals 11 residues. CDR3 nucleotides: TGTGCCTGGAGTCTCAATAGGCCGCAGTATTTT. It is translated as CAWSLNRPQYF.

The chain couples TRBV13 to TRBJ2-5; 7 nucleotides match TRBD2. The CDR3 runs 15 residues. The germline CDR1 and CDR2 sequences are PRHDT and FYEKMQ (reference sequence). V was clipped by 5 bases and J by 3 bases; unmatched bases: 9. The CDR3 nucleotides read TGTGCCAGCAGCGGCCCCCGCGCGGGGGAAGAGACCCAGTACTTC. Its translation is CASSGPRAGEETQYF.

This chain uses TRBV19 with TRBJ2-7; the match to TRBD1 covers 7 bases. V lost 9 bases to trimming and J lost 3 bases; unmatched junction nucleotides: 5. The CDR3 loop spans 12 amino acids. CDR1 and CDR2 from the germline V gene are LNHDA and SQIVND (reference sequence). In DNA form, the CDR3 reads TGTGCCAGCACATCAGGGGGCTACGAGCAGTACGTC. It translates to CASTSGGYEQYV.

This chain uses TRBV10-2 with TRBJ2-7, with a possible D match to TRBD2 (6 bases). The V end was cut by 7 bases, the J end by 3 bases, with 10 bases between. The germline V gene encodes CDR1 WSHSY and CDR2 SAAADI. CDR3 length equals 12 residues. CDR3 sequence reads: CASTGGDYEQYF. DNA of the CDR3: TGCGCCAGCACCGGCGGGGACTACGAGCAGTACTTC.

The gene calls are TRBV28 and TRBJ1-3, with TRBD1 as a possible D gene (5 bases). With 2 bases removed from V and 2 bases from J, the gap between germline ends came to 13 bases. Germline V gene sequence: CDR1 MDHEN, CDR2 SYDVKM. CDR3 length: 16 residues. CDR3 nucleotide sequence: TGTGCCAGCAGTTTAATAGGGGACGATGCTGGAAACACCATATATTTT. It codes for CASSLIGDDAGNTIYF.

This chain uses TRBV5-6 with TRBJ2-1; 9 bases match TRBD1. There are 13 residues in the CDR3. V was pared by 4 bases and J by 7 bases, with 3 bases of the junction left unmatched. CDR1 is SGHDT, CDR2 YYEEEE, per germline. This CDR3 reads CASSLGTGNEQFF. CDR3 in DNA: TGTGCCAGCAGCCTCGGGACAGGGAATGAGCAGTTCTTC. Supplemented by reference TRBV5-6 and TRBJ2-1, the full variable domain reads DAGVTQSPTHLIKTRGQQVTLRCSPKSGHDTVSWYQQALGQGPQFIFQYYEEEERQRGNFPDRFSGHQFPNYSSELNVNALLLGDSALYLCASSLGTGNEQFFGPGTRLTVL.